Below, one T cell receptor beta chain is given with its context. Assay: immunoSEQ multiplex PCR; the TCRdb copy retains only in-frame clones and omits some. The repertoire holds some 9,900 clones, with around three quarters as singletons. This specimen belongs to a study of immune evolution from preneoplasia to lung adenocarcinoma. This TCR was sampled from a person between 65 and 79 years old with lung adenocarcinoma. The source material was FFPE minimally invasive lung adenocarcinoma tissue.

The CDR3 DNA follows: TGTGCCAGCAGCTTAGATGCCGGATACGAGCAGTACTTC. Translated, it gives CASSLDAGYEQYF. The genes are TRBV7-2 and TRBJ2-7; D is uncertain. V lost 1 base, J lost 4 bases, and 8 bases lay in between. Looked up from germline, CDR1 is SGHTA and CDR2 is FQGNSA. CDR3 length: 13 amino acids.